This T cell receptor (beta chain) appears in the sequencing data of a study of T cells in tuberculosis. Background on the study: Samples predate treatment or fall within its first 7 days.

The CDR3 contains 14 residues. V lost 11 bases to trimming and J lost 3 bases, with 16 bases between them. Germline values: CDR1 LNHDA, CDR2 SQIVND (reference sequence). Time point indicated: new active TB diagnosis, blood taken before or within 7 days of starting treatment. Using immunoSEQ multiplex PCR, the repertoire was profiled, and TCRdb retains in-frame clones only, with some absent. Counted here are 30,000 or so clones, about 91% occurring once; the ten biggest clones make up around 7%. V is TRBV19 and J is TRBJ1-4; tentatively, D is TRBD1 (6 bases). The sequence was obtained from an adult with tuberculosis. Some clones in this sample may be carry-over from other donors' samples. The sample in question was PBMCs, obtained at tuberculosis diagnosis. CDR3: CAGSGGRANEKLFF. The CDR3 nucleotides read TGTGCCGGCTCGGGGGGGCGGGCTAATGAAAAACTGTTTTTT. Full variable domain (missing parts from reference TRBV19 and TRBJ1-4): DGGITQSPKYLFRKEGQNVTLSCEQNLNHDAMYWYRQDPGQGLRLIYYSQIVNDFQKGDIAEGYSVSREKKESFPLTVTSAQKNPTAFYLCAGSGGRANEKLFFGSGTQLSVL.